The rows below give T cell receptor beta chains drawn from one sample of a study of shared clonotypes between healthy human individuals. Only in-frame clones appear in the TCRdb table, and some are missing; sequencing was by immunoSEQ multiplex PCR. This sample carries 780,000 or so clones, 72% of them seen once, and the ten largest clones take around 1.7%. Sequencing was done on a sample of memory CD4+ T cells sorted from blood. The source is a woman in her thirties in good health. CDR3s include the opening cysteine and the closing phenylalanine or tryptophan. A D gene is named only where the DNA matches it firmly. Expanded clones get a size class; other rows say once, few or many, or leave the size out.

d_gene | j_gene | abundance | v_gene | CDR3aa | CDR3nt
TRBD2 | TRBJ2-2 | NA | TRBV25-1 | CASTPSGRENTGELFF | TGTGCCAGCACCCCTAGCGGGAGGGAGAACACCGGGGAGCTGTTTTTT
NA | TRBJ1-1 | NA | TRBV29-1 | CSVVINRGQEAFF | TGCAGCGTTGTCATAAATCGCGGGCAGGAAGCTTTCTTT
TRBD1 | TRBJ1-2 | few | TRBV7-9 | CASSWGTGVDGYTF | TGTGCCAGCAGCTGGGGGACAGGTGTAGATGGCTACACCTTC
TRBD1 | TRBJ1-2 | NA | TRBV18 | CASSPQELTGYGYTF | TGTGCCAGCTCACCCCAAGAGTTGACAGGGTACGGCTACACCTTC
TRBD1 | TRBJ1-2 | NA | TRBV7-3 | CASGTGSGGYTF | TGTGCCAGCGGGACAGGGAGTGGCGGCTACACCTTC
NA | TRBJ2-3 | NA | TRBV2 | CASSDLGVGTDTQYF | TGTGCCAGCAGTGATTTGGGGGTTGGCACAGATACGCAGTATTTT
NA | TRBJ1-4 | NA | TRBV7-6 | CASSQRLPGRLFF | TGTGCCAGCAGCCAAAGACTACCTGGGCGGCTGTTTTTT
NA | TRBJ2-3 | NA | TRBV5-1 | CASSSSRGSDTQYF | TGCGCCAGCAGCTCCAGTAGGGGCTCAGATACGCAGTATTTT
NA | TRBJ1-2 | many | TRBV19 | CATTGGNNYGYTF | TGTGCCACCACCGGGGGGAACAACTATGGCTACACCTTC
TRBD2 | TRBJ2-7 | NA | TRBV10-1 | CASSEGGSSYEQYF | TGCGCCAGCAGTGAAGGCGGGAGCTCCTACGAGCAGTACTTC
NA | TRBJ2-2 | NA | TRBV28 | CASRRLRDTGELFF | TGTGCCAGCAGGAGGCTGAGGGACACCGGGGAGCTGTTTTTT
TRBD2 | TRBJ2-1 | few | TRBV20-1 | CSATSEGEQFF | TGCAGTGCCACTAGCGAGGGTGAGCAGTTCTTC